The rows below give T cell receptor beta chains drawn from one sample of a study of CD8 T cells in Susac syndrome. One entry per CDR3 protein, called by TCRdb with MiXCR from the immunoSEQ multiplex PCR reads. The sample gives about 49,000 distinct CDR3 sequences, 80% to 95% of which show up once; 0.5% to 0.55% is in the top ten. The sequenced material came from CD8+ T cells from PBMCs. These TCRs come from a human donor in good health. The CDR3 runs from the conserved cysteine through the conserved F or W. A D gene is named only where the DNA matches it firmly. Not every row has a clone size; where given, it reads once, few, many or a size class.

NA,few,TRBV12-3/TRBV12-4,TRBJ2-7,TGTGCCAGCTCGTGGAGTTCCTACGAGCAGTACTTC,CASSWSSYEQYF
NA,NA,TRBV6-2/TRBV6-3,TRBJ1-1,TGTGCCAGCAGTCATGGCCTGGGGGTCACGGAAGCTTTCTTT,CASSHGLGVTEAFF
NA,NA,TRBV5-1,TRBJ1-1,TGCGCCAGCAGGGTGGGCGACTCACCCTCAATGTTCGCTGAAGCTTTCTTT,CASRVGDSPSMFAEAFF
NA,NA,TRBV13,TRBJ2-5,TGTGCCAGCCATAGGGGGGGAGATCAAGAGACCCAGTACTTC,CASHRGGDQETQYF
TRBD1,NA,TRBV28,TRBJ2-7,TGTGCCAGCAGGGACCCCGTCAGCAGGGGGCCCTACGAGCAGTACTTC,CASRDPVSRGPYEQYF
NA,NA,TRBV3-1,TRBJ2-1,TGTGCCAGCAGCCAAGGACGGACGAGAAATGAGCAGTTCTTC,CASSQGRTRNEQFF
NA,NA,TRBV6-2/TRBV6-3,TRBJ2-7,TGTGCCAGCAGTTACTCGAGGGGACGAGGGGAGCAGTACTTC,CASSYSRGRGEQYF
NA,NA,TRBV7-2,TRBJ2-3,TGTGCCAGCAGCCACTCAGTAGGGGCAGATACGCAGTATTTT,CASSHSVGADTQYF
NA,NA,TRBV20-1,TRBJ1-2,TGCAGTGCTAGAGATCTGGGGGGCTACACCTTC,CSARDLGGYTF
NA,NA,TRBV5-1,TRBJ2-1,TGCGCCAGCTCGGGTGGGATTAATAGCAATGAGCAGTTCTTC,CASSGGINSNEQFF
NA,NA,TRBV12-3/TRBV12-4,TRBJ2-7,TGTGCCAGCAGGGGGCCAGGGGTCAACGAGCAGTACTTC,CASRGPGVNEQYF
NA,NA,TRBV2,TRBJ2-3,TGTGCCAGCAGTGAAGAGGCTAGCACGGCAGATACGCAGTATTTT,CASSEEASTADTQYF
NA,NA,TRBV29-1,TRBJ2-5,TGCAGCGTTGGGGGGCTATCTGTGGTCGCCCAGTACTTC,CSVGGLSVVAQYF
NA,NA,TRBV2,TRBJ2-7,TGTGCCAGCACGGCTAGACTCTCCTACGAGCAGTACTTC,CASTARLSYEQYF
NA,NA,TRBV3-1,TRBJ2-1,TGTGCCAGCAGCAGCCAGGATGGGCGGACCTACAATGAGCAGTTCTTC,CASSSQDGRTYNEQFF
TRBD1,NA,TRBV9,TRBJ1-1,TGTGCCAGCAGCGTAGGGGACAGCACTGAAGCTTTCTTT,CASSVGDSTEAFF
TRBD1,NA,TRBV19,TRBJ1-1,TGTGCCAGTAGTAGCCGACAGGGAATGAACACTGAAGCTTTCTTT,CASSSRQGMNTEAFF
NA,NA,TRBV7-8,TRBJ2-1,TGTGCCAGCAGCTGGGGCGGGGCCGCCGATGAGCAGTTCTTC,CASSWGGAADEQFF
TRBD2,once,TRBV27,TRBJ2-1,TGTGCCAGCAGTCAGCTAGCGGCCAACAATGAGCAGTTCTTC,CASSQLAANNEQFF
TRBD1,few,TRBV7-9,TRBJ2-7,TGTGCCAGCAGCTCGGACAGGGGTTACGAGCAGTACTTC,CASSSDRGYEQYF
NA,NA,TRBV3-1,TRBJ2-7,TGTGCCAGCAGCCCTGCCTCCTGGCCTCACGAGCAGTACTTC,CASSPASWPHEQYF
NA,NA,TRBV7-6,TRBJ1-4,TGTGCCAGCAGCTTAGGGGCAGCTAATGAAAAACTGTTTTTT,CASSLGAANEKLFF
NA,NA,TRBV29-1,TRBJ1-2,TGCAGCGTCAGGGAGATTCACTATGGCTACACCTTC,CSVREIHYGYTF
NA,NA,TRBV19,TRBJ2-5,TGTGCCAGTAGTGCCAGGGCCCTCCAAGAGACCCAGTACTTC,CASSARALQETQYF
NA,NA,TRBV19,TRBJ2-3,TGTGCCAGTAGTAGGGACAGCACAGATACGCAGTATTTT,CASSRDSTDTQYF
NA,once,TRBV2,TRBJ2-5,TGTGCCAGCAGTGTCCCTCCTGGCGCGGAGACCCAGTACTTC,CASSVPPGAETQYF
NA,once,TRBV9,TRBJ2-3,TGTGCCAGCAGCGTAGGGATCACAGATACGCAGTATTTT,CASSVGITDTQYF
NA,NA,TRBV7-9,TRBJ2-7,TGTGCCAGCAGCTTCGACAGATGGTACGAGCAGTACTTC,CASSFDRWYEQYF
TRBD2,NA,TRBV3-1,TRBJ2-6,TGTGCCAGCAGCCAAACTAGCGGCTCTGGGGCCAACGTCCTGACTTTC,CASSQTSGSGANVLTF
NA,NA,TRBV18,TRBJ2-7,TGTGCCAGCTCACCGATGAGCTCCTACGAGCAGTACTTC,CASSPMSSYEQYF
NA,NA,TRBV7-9,TRBJ2-6,TGTGCCAGCATCAAACGGATCTCTGGGGCCAACGTCCTGACTTTC,CASIKRISGANVLTF
NA,NA,TRBV4-1,TRBJ1-1,TGCGCCAGCAGCCTAGACGGAAAGAACACTGAAGCTTTCTTT,CASSLDGKNTEAFF
TRBD1,NA,TRBV20-1,TRBJ1-4,TGCAGGGCTATCGACAGGGGCTCGGGAAAACTGTTTTTT,CRAIDRGSGKLFF
TRBD2,NA,TRBV24-1,TRBJ2-2,TGTGGGACATCTACGGGGGGGGCCGACACCGGGGAGCTGTTTTTT,CGTSTGGADTGELFF
TRBD2,NA,TRBV5-1,TRBJ2-7,TGCGCCAGCAGCGCCGGGACTAGCTACGAGCAGTACTTC,CASSAGTSYEQYF
NA,few,TRBV19,TRBJ1-1,TGTGCCAGTAGTACCAACACTGAAGCTTTCTTT,CASSTNTEAFF
TRBD1,NA,TRBV29-1,TRBJ1-2,TGCAGCGTTGTCGGGGACAGGGACGGCTACACCTTC,CSVVGDRDGYTF
TRBD2,NA,TRBV4-1,TRBJ2-7,TGCGCCAGCAGCCAAGCAGTAGCGGGAGCGACCTACGAGCAGTACTTC,CASSQAVAGATYEQYF
TRBD2,NA,TRBV5-1,TRBJ2-7,TGCGCCAGCAGCCTTACTGGTTACTCAGGACTAGCGGGAAACTCCTACGAGCAGTACTTC,CASSLTGYSGLAGNSYEQYF
NA,NA,TRBV28,TRBJ2-7,TGTGCCAGCAGTCCACCCGACAGGTGGTGGGAGCAGTACTTC,CASSPPDRWWEQYF
NA,NA,TRBV4-2,TRBJ2-6,TGTGCCAGCAGCCAAGATAAAGGATCTGGGGCCAACGTCCTGACTTTC,CASSQDKGSGANVLTF
NA,NA,TRBV27,TRBJ1-4,TGTGCCAGCAGTACTGCCGGGGCAGATGAAAAACTGTTTTTT,CASSTAGADEKLFF
TRBD2,NA,TRBV5-1,TRBJ2-3,TGCGCCAGCAGCTTGGGCCCTAGCGGGGATAGCACAGATACGCAGTATTTT,CASSLGPSGDSTDTQYF
NA,NA,TRBV10-3,TRBJ2-7,TGTGCCATCAGGCAGGACTTCCCCTACGAGCAGTACTTC,CAIRQDFPYEQYF
NA,NA,TRBV19,TRBJ2-2,TGTGCCAGTACTTATAGGAGTCCAGGGAAGGTCGCGGCAATAGACACCGGGGAGCTGTTTTTT,CASTYRSPGKVAAIDTGELFF
NA,NA,TRBV28,TRBJ2-7,TGTGCCAGCAGTCCCCCGTTCGACTACGAGCAGTACTTC,CASSPPFDYEQYF
NA,NA,TRBV20-1,TRBJ1-1,TGCAGTGCCTCTCCGTCGAGGCTAGGTACTGAAGCTTTCTTT,CSASPSRLGTEAFF
NA,NA,TRBV6-5,TRBJ1-2,TGTGCCAGCAGTTACGGGGATGGCTACACCTTC,CASSYGDGYTF
NA,NA,TRBV5-6,TRBJ2-4,TGTGCCAGCAGCTTCGGGGACTTACGCATTCAGTACTTC,CASSFGDLRIQYF
NA,NA,TRBV29-1,TRBJ2-4,TGCAGCGTTGAAGATCAGACACAGGGTAAAAACATTCAGTACTTC,CSVEDQTQGKNIQYF
NA,NA,TRBV29-1,TRBJ2-1,TGCAGCGTTGAGGGGAGCTCCTACAATGAGCAGTTCTTC,CSVEGSSYNEQFF
NA,NA,TRBV6-5,TRBJ2-7,TGTGCCAGCAGTAAAGGGGGGTTGTACGAGCAGTACTTC,CASSKGGLYEQYF
TRBD2,NA,TRBV13,TRBJ2-7,TGTGCCAGCAGCTCCAGGGAGGGGAACTACGAGCAGTACTTC,CASSSREGNYEQYF
NA,few,TRBV6-1,TRBJ1-3,TGTGCCAGCAGTGAAAACCCCGGATCTGGAAACACCATATATTTT,CASSENPGSGNTIYF
TRBD1,NA,TRBV20-1,TRBJ2-7,TGCAGTGCTAGAGGTCCGGGACAGGGGAGGTACGAGCAGTACTTC,CSARGPGQGRYEQYF